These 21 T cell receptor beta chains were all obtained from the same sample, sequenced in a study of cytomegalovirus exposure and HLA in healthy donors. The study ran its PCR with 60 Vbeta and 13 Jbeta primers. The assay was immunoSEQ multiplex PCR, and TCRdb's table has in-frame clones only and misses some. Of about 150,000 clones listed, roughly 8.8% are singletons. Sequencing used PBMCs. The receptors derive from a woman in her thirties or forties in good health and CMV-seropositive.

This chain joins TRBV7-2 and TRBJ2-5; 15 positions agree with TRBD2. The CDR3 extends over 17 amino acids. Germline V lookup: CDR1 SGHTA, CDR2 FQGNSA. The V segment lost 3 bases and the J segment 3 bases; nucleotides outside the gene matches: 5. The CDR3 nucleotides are TGTGCCAGCAGCTTGGAAAGGACTAGCGGGGGGGAAGAGACCCAGTACTTC. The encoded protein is CASSLERTSGGEETQYF.

Written as DNA, the CDR3 is TGTGCCAGCAGCCAACTAGGGACACCATCCTACGAGCAGTACTTC. This encodes CASSQLGTPSYEQYF. V usage is TRBV14 and J usage is TRBJ2-7; maybe TRBD1 (6 bases). V lost 2 bases and J lost 1, with 12 bases in between. The germline V gene encodes CDR1 SGHDN and CDR2 FVKESK. The CDR3 runs to 15 residues.

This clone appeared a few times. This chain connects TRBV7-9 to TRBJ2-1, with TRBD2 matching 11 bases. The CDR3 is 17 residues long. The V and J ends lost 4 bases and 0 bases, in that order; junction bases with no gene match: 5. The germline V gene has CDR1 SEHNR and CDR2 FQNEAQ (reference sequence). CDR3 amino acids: CASSSTTSGVSYNEQFF. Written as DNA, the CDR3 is TGTGCCAGCAGCTCAACGACTAGCGGGGTCTCCTACAATGAGCAGTTCTTC.

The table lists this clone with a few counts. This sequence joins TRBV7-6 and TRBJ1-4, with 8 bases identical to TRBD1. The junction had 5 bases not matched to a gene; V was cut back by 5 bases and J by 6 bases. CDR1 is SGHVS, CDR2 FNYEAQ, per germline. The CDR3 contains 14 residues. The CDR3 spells CASSRGQEDEKLFF. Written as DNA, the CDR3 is TGTGCCAGCAGCCGGGGACAGGAGGATGAAAAACTGTTTTTT.

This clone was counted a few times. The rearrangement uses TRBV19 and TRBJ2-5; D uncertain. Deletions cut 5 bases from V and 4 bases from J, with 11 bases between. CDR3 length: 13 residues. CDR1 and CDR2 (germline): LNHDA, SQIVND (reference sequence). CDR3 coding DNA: TGTGCCAGTAGTGGTTTGGTGAGAGAGACCCAGTACTTC. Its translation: CASSGLVRETQYF.

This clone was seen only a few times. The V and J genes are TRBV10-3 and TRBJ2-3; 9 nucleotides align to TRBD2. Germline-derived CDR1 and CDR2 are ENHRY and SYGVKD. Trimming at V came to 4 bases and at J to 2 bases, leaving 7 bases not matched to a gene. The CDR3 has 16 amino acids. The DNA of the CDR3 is TGTGCCATCAGTGGGAGGGCTAGCGGGGTCACAGATACGCAGTATTTT. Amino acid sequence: CAISGRASGVTDTQYF.

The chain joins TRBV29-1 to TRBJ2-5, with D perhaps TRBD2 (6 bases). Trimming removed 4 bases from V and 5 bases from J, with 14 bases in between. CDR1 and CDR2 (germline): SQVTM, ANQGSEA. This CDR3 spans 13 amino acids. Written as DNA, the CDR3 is TGCAGCGTTGCCCGGACTCGGGGGGAGACCCAGTACTTC. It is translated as CSVARTRGETQYF. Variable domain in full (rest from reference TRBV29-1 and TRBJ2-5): SAVISQKPSRDICQRGTSLTIQCQVDSQVTMMFWYRQQPGQSLTLIATANQGSEATYESGFVIDKFPISRPNLTFSTLTVSNMSPEDSSIYLCSVARTRGETQYFGPGTRLLVL.

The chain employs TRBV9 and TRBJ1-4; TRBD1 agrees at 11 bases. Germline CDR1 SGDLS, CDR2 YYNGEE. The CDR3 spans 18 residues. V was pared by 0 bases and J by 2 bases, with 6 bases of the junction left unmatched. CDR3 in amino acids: CASSVATGTGGTNEKLFF. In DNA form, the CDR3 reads TGTGCCAGCAGCGTAGCTACTGGGACAGGGGGGACTAATGAAAAACTGTTTTTT.

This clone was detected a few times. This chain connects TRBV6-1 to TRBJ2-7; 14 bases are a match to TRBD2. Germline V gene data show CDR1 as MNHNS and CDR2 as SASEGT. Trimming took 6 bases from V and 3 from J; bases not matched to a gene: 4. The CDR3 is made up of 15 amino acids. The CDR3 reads CASRAGTSGGYEQYF. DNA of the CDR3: TGTGCCAGCAGGGCAGGGACTAGCGGGGGCTACGAGCAGTACTTC.

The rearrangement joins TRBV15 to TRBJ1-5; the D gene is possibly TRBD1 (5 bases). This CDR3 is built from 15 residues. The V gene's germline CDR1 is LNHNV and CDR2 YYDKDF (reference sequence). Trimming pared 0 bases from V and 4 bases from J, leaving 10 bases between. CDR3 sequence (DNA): TGTGCCACCAGCAGAGAGATCGGGGGGAATCAGCCCCAGCATTTT. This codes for CATSREIGGNQPQHF. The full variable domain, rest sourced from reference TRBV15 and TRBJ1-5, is DAMVIQNPRYQVTQFGKPVTLSCSQTLNHNVMYWYQQKSSQAPKLLFHYYDKDFNNEADTPDNFQSRRPNTSFCFLDIRSPGLGDTAMYLCATSREIGGNQPQHFGDGTRLSIL.

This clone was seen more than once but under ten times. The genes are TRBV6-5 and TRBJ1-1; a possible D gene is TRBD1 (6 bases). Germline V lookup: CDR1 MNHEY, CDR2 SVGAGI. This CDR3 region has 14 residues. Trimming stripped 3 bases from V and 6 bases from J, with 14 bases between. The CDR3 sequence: CASSYNRVVAEAFF. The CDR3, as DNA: TGTGCCAGCAGTTATAACAGGGTGGTGGCTGAAGCTTTCTTT.

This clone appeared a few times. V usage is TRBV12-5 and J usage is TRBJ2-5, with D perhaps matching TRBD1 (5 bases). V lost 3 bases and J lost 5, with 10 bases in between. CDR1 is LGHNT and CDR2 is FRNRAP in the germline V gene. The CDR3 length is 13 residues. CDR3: CASGFDRLETQYF. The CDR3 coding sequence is TGTGCTAGTGGTTTTGACAGATTGGAGACCCAGTACTTC.

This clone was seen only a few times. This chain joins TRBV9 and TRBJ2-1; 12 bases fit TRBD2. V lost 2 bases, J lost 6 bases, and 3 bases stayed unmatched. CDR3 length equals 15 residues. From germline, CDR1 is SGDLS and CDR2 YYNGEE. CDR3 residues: CASSVLAGGINEQFF. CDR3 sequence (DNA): TGTGCCAGCAGCGTCCTAGCGGGGGGGATCAATGAGCAGTTCTTC.

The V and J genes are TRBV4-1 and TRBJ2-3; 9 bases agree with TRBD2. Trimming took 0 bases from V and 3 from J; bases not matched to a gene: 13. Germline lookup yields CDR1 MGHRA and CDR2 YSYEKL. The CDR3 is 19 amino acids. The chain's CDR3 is CASSQERSMGGGGTDTQYF. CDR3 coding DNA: TGCGCCAGCAGCCAAGAAAGGAGTATGGGCGGGGGGGGGACAGATACGCAGTATTTT.

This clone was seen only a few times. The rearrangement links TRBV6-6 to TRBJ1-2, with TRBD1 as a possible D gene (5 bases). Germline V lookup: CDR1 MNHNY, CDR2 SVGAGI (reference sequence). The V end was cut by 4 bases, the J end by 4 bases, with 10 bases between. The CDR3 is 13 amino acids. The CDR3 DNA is TGTGCCAGCAGTTCCCCGACAGTCTATGGCTACACCTTC. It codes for CASSSPTVYGYTF.

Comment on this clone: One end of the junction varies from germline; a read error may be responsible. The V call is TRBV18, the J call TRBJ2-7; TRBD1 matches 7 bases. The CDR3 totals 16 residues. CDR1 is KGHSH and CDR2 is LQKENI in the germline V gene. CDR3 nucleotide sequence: TGTGCCAGCTCACAGATTCCGGGACAGACTTTTTCCGGGGTAGACTTC. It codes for CASSQIPGQTFSGVDF.

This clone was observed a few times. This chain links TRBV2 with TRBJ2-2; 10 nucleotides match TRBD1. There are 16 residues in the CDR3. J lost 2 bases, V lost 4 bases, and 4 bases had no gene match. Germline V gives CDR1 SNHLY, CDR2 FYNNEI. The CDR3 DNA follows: TGTGCCAGCAGTGGCCGGGACAGGGGTAACACCGGGGAGCTGTTTTTT. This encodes CASSGRDRGNTGELFF.

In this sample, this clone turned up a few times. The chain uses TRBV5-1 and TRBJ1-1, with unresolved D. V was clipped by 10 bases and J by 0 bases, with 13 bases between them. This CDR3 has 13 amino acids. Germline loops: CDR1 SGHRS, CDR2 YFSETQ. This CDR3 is CASWEGLNTEAFF. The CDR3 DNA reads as TGCGCCTCCTGGGAGGGATTGAACACTGAAGCTTTCTTT.

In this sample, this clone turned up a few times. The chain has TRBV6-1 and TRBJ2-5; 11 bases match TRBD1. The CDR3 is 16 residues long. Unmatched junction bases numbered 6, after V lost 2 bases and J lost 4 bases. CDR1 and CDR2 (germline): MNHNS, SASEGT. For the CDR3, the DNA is TGTGCCAGCAGTGAACTAGCCGGGACAGGGGGAGAGACCCAGTACTTC. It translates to CASSELAGTGGETQYF.

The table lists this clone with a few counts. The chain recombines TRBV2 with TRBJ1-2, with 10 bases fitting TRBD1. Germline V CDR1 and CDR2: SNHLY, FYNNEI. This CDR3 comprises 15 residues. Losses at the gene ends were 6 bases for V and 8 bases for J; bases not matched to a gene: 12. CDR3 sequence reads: CASRMEGQGRGGYTF. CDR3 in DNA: TGTGCCAGCAGGATGGAGGGACAGGGGAGAGGAGGCTACACCTTC.

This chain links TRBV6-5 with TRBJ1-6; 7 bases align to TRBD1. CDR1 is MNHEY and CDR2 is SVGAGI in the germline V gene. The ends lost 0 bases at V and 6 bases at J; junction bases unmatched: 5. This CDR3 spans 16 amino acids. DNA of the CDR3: TGTGCCAGCAGTTACTCCCTGACAGGGTTTAATTCACCCCTCCACTTT. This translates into CASSYSLTGFNSPLHF.